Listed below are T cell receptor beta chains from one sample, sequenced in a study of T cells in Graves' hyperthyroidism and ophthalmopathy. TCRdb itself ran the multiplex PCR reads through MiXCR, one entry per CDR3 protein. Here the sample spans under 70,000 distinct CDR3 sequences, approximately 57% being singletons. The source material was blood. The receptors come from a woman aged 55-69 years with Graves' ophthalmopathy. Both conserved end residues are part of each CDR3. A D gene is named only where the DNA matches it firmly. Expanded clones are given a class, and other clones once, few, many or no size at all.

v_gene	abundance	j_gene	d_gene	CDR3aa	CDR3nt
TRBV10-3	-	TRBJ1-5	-	CAISLGGVSNQPQHF	TGTGCCATCAGCCTAGGGGGGGTTAGCAATCAGCCCCAGCATTTT
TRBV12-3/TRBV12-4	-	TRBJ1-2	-	CASSTALTGYDYGYTF	TGTGCCAGCAGTACCGCCTTAACAGGGTATGACTATGGCTACACCTTC
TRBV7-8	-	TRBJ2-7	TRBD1	CASSNRTGRNEQYF	TGTGCCAGCAGCAACAGGACAGGGAGAAACGAGCAGTACTTC
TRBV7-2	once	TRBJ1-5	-	CASSFGPGASSNQPQHF	TGTGCCAGCAGCTTCGGCCCGGGGGCTTCAAGCAATCAGCCCCAGCATTTT
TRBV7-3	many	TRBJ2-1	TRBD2	CASSPLGGAGYEQFF	TGTGCCAGCAGCCCACTCGGGGGGGCCGGGTATGAGCAGTTCTTC
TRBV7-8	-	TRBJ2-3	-	CASRIQQGDTQYF	TGTGCCAGCAGGATACAGCAGGGAGATACGCAGTATTTT
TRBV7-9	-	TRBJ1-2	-	CASSLPLAGEKGYTF	TGTGCCAGCAGCTTACCACTAGCGGGGGAGAAGGGCTACACCTTC
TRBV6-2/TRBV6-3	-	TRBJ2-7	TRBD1	CASSYGTGSVYEQYF	TGTGCCAGCAGTTACGGGACAGGGTCTGTCTACGAGCAGTACTTC
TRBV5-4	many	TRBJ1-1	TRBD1	CASSPRLGQGNTEAFF	TGTGCCAGCAGCCCACGGCTCGGACAGGGGAACACTGAAGCTTTCTTT
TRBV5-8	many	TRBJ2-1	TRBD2	CASSGGLAGSSYNEQFF	TGTGCCAGCAGCGGGGGACTAGCGGGAAGCTCCTACAATGAGCAGTTCTTC
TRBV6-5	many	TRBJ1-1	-	CASSYSTPSEGSEAFF	TGTGCCAGCAGTTACTCGACTCCCAGCGAGGGCTCTGAAGCTTTCTTT
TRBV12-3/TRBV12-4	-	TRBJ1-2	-	CASSLSGGGAYDYTF	TGTGCCAGCAGTCTAAGCGGCGGGGGAGCTTATGACTACACCTTC
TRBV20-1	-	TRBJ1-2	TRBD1	CSARDPQQGSYGYTF	TGCAGTGCTAGAGATCCCCAACAGGGGAGCTATGGCTACACCTTC
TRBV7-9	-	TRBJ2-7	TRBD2	CASSPTRLAESFEQYF	TGTGCCAGCAGCCCGACGAGACTAGCGGAGTCCTTCGAGCAGTACTTC
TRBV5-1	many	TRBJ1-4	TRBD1	CASSPSGTVNEKLFF	TGCGCCAGCAGCCCGTCCGGGACAGTAAATGAAAAACTGTTTTTT
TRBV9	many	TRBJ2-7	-	CASSSTYEQYF	TGTGCCAGCAGCTCGACCTACGAGCAGTACTTC
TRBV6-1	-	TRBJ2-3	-	CASRQPSSDTQYF	TGTGCCAGCAGACAACCTAGCTCAGATACGCAGTATTTC
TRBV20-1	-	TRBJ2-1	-	CSASARGHEQFF	TGCAGTGCCAGCGCGAGGGGCCATGAGCAGTTCTTC
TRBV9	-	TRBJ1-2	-	CASSPEGLRGGYTF	TGTGCCAGCAGCCCAGAGGGGTTGAGAGGTGGCTACACCTTC
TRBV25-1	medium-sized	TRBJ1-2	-	CASSETGGYTF	TGTGCCAGCAGTGAAACAGGGGGCTACACCTTC
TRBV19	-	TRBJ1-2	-	CASSIQGTYGYTF	TGTGCCAGTAGTATACAGGGGACCTATGGCTACACCTTC
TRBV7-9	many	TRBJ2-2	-	CASSLVVGELFF	TGTGCCAGCAGCTTAGTTGTGGGGGAGCTGTTTTTT
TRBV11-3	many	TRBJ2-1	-	CASSLAGWNEQFF	TGTGCCAGCAGCTTAGCGGGGTGGAATGAGCAGTTCTTC
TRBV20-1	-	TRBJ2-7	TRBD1	CSAWDRGSSYEQYF	TGCAGTGCCTGGGACAGGGGAAGCTCCTACGAGCAGTACTTC
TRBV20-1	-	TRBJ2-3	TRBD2	CSAVAGEGTDTQYF	TGCAGTGCCGTAGCGGGAGAAGGGACAGATACGCAGTATTTT
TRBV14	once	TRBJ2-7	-	CASSQNLGGNEQYF	TGTGCCAGCAGCCAAAATTTGGGTGGGAACGAGCAGTACTTC
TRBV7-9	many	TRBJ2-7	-	CASSLSTYEQYF	TGTGCCAGCAGCCTCTCCACCTACGAGCAGTACTTC
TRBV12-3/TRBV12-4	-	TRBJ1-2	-	CASTLGGGYSF	TGTGCCAGCACCCTGGGAGGTGGATACTCCTTC
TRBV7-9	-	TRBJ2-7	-	CASSLAGLPSYGQYF	TGTGCCAGCAGCTTAGCGGGACTCCCCTCCTACGGGCAGTACTTC
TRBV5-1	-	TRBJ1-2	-	CASSLGRYGYTF	TGCGCCAGCAGCTTGGGGCGCTATGGCTACACCTTC
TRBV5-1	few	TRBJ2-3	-	CASSRKEGTDTQYF	TGCGCCAGCAGCCGGAAGGAGGGGACAGATACGCAGTATTTT
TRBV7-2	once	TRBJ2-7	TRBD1	CASCADRGRWVQYF	TGTGCCAGCTGCGCTGACAGGGGACGGTGGGTGCAGTACTTC
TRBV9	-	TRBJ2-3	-	CASSPRLEDYNEQYF	TGTGCCAGCAGCCCCCGTTTAGAGGACTACAATGAGCAGTATTTT
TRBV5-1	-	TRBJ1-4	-	CASRSYSGGTNEKLFF	TGCGCCAGCCGTTCTTATAGCGGGGGGACTAATGAAAAACTGTTTTTT
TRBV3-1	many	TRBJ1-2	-	CASSQVQYGYTF	TGTGCCAGCAGCCAAGTTCAGTATGGCTACACCTTC
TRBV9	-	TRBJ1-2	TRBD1	CASSAVTIGTVGYTF	TGTGCCAGCAGCGCAGTAACTATAGGGACAGTTGGCTACACCTTC
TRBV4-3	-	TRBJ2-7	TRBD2	CASSQGRGREGSEQYF	TGCGCCAGCAGCCAAGGGCGGGGCAGGGAGGGCTCGGAGCAGTACTTC
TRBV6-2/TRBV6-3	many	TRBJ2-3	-	CASKGTTDTQYF	TGTGCCAGCAAGGGAACCACAGATACGCAGTATTTT
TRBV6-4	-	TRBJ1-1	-	CASSDDREAFF	TGTGCCAGCAGTGACGACAGGGAAGCTTTCTTT
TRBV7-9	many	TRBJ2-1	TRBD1	CASSLEGQGSYNEQFF	TGTGCCAGCAGCTTAGAGGGACAGGGATCCTACAATGAGCAGTTCTTC
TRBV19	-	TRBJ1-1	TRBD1	CASSTGQGAVAFF	TGTGCCAGTAGTACGGGACAGGGGGCGGTGGCTTTCTTT
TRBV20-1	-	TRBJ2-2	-	CSARGSGELFF	TGCAGTGCTAGAGGTAGCGGGGAGCTGTTTTTT
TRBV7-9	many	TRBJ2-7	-	CASSLKTATYEQYF	TGTGCCAGCAGCTTAAAGACGGCTACCTACGAGCAGTACTTC
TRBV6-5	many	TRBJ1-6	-	CASWVGSSYSSPLHF	TGCGCCTCTTGGGTAGGGAGCTCCTATAGTTCACCCCTCCACTTT
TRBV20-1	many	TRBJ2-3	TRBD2	CSATGTSGRTDTQYF	TGCAGTGCTACCGGGACTAGCGGGAGAACAGATACGCAGTATTTT
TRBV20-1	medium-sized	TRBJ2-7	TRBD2	CSAPGLADYEQYF	TGCAGTGCCCCGGGACTAGCGGACTACGAGCAGTACTTC
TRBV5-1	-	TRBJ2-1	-	CASRQDSYNEQFF	TGCGCCAGCAGACAGGACAGTTACAATGAGCAGTTCTTC
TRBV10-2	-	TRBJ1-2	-	CASSRGGGTYGYTF	TGCGCCAGCAGTCGAGGGGGGGGAACCTATGGCTACACCTTC
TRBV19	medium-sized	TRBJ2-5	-	CASSMPDQQETQYF	TGTGCCAGTAGTATGCCAGATCAACAAGAGACCCAGTACTTC
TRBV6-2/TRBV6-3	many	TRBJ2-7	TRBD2	CASSYSMLDRLARIYEQYF	TGTGCCAGCAGTTACTCGATGCTCGATAGACTAGCGAGGATCTACGAGCAGTACTTC